These 27 T cell receptor beta chains share one sample of origin, sequenced in a study of graft-versus-host responses after intestinal transplantation. The data were produced by immunoSEQ multiplex PCR, yet TCRdb's version contains in-frame clones alone and is incomplete. Among about 60,000 clones listed, approximately 91% were seen once. From the graft tissue, intraepithelial and lamina propria lymphocytes were released through processing. Sample: ileum tissue, taken 350 to 400 days after transplant. The receptors originated from a human patient who received an intestinal transplant, so some T cells may come from the graft donor.

The chain joins TRBV13 to TRBJ2-7; 13 bases line up with TRBD2. This CDR3 comprises 17 residues. The V gene end was trimmed by 0 bases and the J gene end by 3 bases; junction bases not matched to a gene: 5. CDR1 PRHDT and CDR2 FYEKMQ come from the germline V gene (reference sequence). The CDR3 is CASSLGGLAGRVYEQYF. The CDR3 bases are TGTGCCAGCAGCTTAGGGGGACTAGCGGGGAGGGTCTACGAGCAGTACTTC.

This chain joins TRBV6-5 and TRBJ2-1, with D perhaps matching TRBD1 (6 bases). The germline V gene has CDR1 MNHEY and CDR2 SVGAGI. The CDR3 is made up of 15 amino acids. The V gene lost 5 bases and the J gene lost 4 bases, with 15 bases spanning the gap. This CDR3 reads CASSLTGQTYNEQFF. CDR3 nucleotides: TGTGCCAGCAGTCTGACAGGTCAGACATACAATGAGCAGTTCTTC.

This clone has a single count. The chain carries TRBV1 and TRBJ1-2. TRBV1 is a pseudogene locus. CDR3 length: 17 residues. The CDR3 sequence: CTSSSRCLWRKTYGYTF. For the CDR3, the DNA is TGCACCAGCAGCTCGCGCTGTTTGTGGCGAAAGACCTATGGCTACACCTTC.

This chain links TRBV6-5 with TRBJ2-1; D ambiguous. CDR3 length: 14 amino acids. CDR1 and CDR2 (germline): MNHEY, SVGAGI. Trimming took 5 bases from V and 4 from J, leaving 12 bases between them. The CDR3 protein is CASSPADGYNEQFF. CDR3 nucleotides: TGTGCCAGCAGTCCCGCGGACGGTTACAATGAGCAGTTCTTC.

The chain combines TRBV27 with TRBJ2-5; D is perhaps TRBD2 (6 bases). The J call may be in error: the DNA end matches TRBJ2-7 better. This CDR3 comprises 15 residues. CDR1 and CDR2 from the germline V gene are MNHEY and SMNVEV (reference sequence). DNA for the CDR3: TGTGCCAGCAGTTTATACGCGGGGACGTACGACGAGCAGTACTTC. Its translation is CASSLYAGTYDEQYF.

The CDR3 protein is CASSLDFTGVRSYNSPLHF. The CDR3 DNA is TGTGCCAGCAGCTTAGATTTTACAGGGGTCAGGTCCTATAATTCACCCCTCCACTTT. This sequence joins TRBV7-2 and TRBJ1-6; 7 nucleotides align to TRBD1. The CDR3 loop spans 19 amino acids. Germline CDR1 reads SGHTA; CDR2 reads FQGNSA. The V and J ends lost 1 base and 1 base, in that order; junction bases with no gene match: 10.

The CDR3: CASSEAGSDNQPQHF. CDR3 nucleotides: TGTGCCAGCAGTGAAGCCGGATCCGACAATCAGCCCCAGCATTTT. This chain joins TRBV2 and TRBJ1-5; D uncertain. The ends were cut back, 0 bases at V and 3 bases at J, with 9 bases in the middle. Looked up from germline, CDR1 is SNHLY and CDR2 is FYNNEI. The CDR3 sequence is 15 residues long.

The chain combines TRBV7-4 with TRBJ1-2; D ambiguous. The CDR3 consists of 17 residues. V shed 4 bases and J shed 4 bases, with 22 bases lying between them. Germline loops: CDR1 SGHVT, CDR2 SQSDAQ. The CDR3 spells CASSWCAPARKTYGYTF. CDR3 coding DNA: TGTGCCAGCAGCTGGTGCGCTCCAGCTCGAAAGACCTATGGCTACACCTTC.

DNA for the CDR3: TGCAGCGTTGGAGAGGGGGCCGGTCAGCCCCAGCATTTT. Residues: CSVGEGAGQPQHF. The V call is TRBV29-1, the J call TRBJ1-5; TRBD1 matches 7 bases. There are 13 residues in the CDR3. The germline V gene has CDR1 SQVTM and CDR2 ANQGSEA. V dropped 4 bases and J dropped 6; count of bases not matched to a gene: 6. Using reference TRBV29-1 and TRBJ1-5 for the parts outside the CDR3, the full variable domain is SAVISQKPSRDICQRGTSLTIQCQVDSQVTMMFWYRQQPGQSLTLIATANQGSEATYESGFVIDKFPISRPNLTFSTLTVSNMSPEDSSIYLCSVGEGAGQPQHFGDGTRLSIL.

The chain is built from TRBV6-6 and TRBJ2-5, with D tentatively TRBD2 (5 bases). Germline CDR1 is MNHNY and CDR2 is SVGAGI (reference sequence). The CDR3 extends over 15 amino acids. Trimming stripped 0 bases from V and 11 bases from J, with 19 bases between. DNA of the CDR3: TGTGCCAGCAGTTACTCCAGAGAGGGCTACGGGGAGCAGTACTTC. Translating gives CASSYSREGYGEQYF.

V usage is TRBV11-2 and J usage is TRBJ2-7; D gene uncertain. Germline V gene data show CDR1 as SGHAT and CDR2 as FQNNGV. This CDR3 comprises 12 residues. With 4 bases removed from V and 2 bases from J, the gap between germline ends came to 6 bases. The CDR3 reads CASSSLPYEQYF. CDR3 nucleotide sequence: TGTGCCAGCAGCTCACTCCCCTACGAGCAGTACTTC.

The rearrangement uses TRBV5-4 and TRBJ2-5; D may be TRBD1 (5 bases). Germline CDR1 is SGHNT and CDR2 is YYREEE (reference sequence). V shed 4 bases and J shed 1 base, with 11 bases lying between them. The CDR3 is 14 amino acids. The CDR3, as DNA: TGTGCCAGCAGCCCTGGGGCAGGCCAAGAGACCCAGTACTTC. The encoded protein is CASSPGAGQETQYF.

The V call is TRBV14, the J call TRBJ2-2; D may match TRBD1 or TRBD2 (5 bases each). The CDR3 runs to 16 residues. Germline V gene data show CDR1 as SGHDN and CDR2 as FVKESK. Trimming pared 0 bases from V and 5 bases from J, leaving 13 bases between. As DNA, the CDR3 is TGTGCCAGCAGCCAAGAAGTAGGGACCTTTACCGGGGAGCTGTTTTTT. It specifies CASSQEVGTFTGELFF.

This sequence joins TRBV2 and TRBJ1-3; no definite D call. Between the trimmed V and J ends, which lost 5 bases and 0 bases, there was a span of 8 bases. The CDR3 has 14 residues. CDR1 is SNHLY and CDR2 is FYNNEI in the germline V gene. CDR3 residues: CASSPGDSGNTIYF. In DNA form, the CDR3 reads TGTGCCAGCAGTCCCGGGGACTCTGGAAACACCATATATTTT.

The chain has TRBV29-1 and TRBJ2-6; possibly TRBD2 for D (6 bases). V was shortened by 6 bases and J by 2 bases, with 14 bases between the two germline ends. This CDR3 region has 15 residues. CDR1 and CDR2 from the germline V gene are SQVTM and ANQGSEA. The CDR3 region is CSVGPRGTGANVLTF. The CDR3 DNA reads as TGCAGCGTGGGACCTCGGGGGACTGGGGCCAACGTCCTGACTTTC.

The V and J genes are TRBV5-6 and TRBJ2-7; the match to TRBD1 covers 8 bases. The CDR3 covers 13 residues. The V segment lost 7 bases and the J segment 3 bases; nucleotides outside the gene matches: 6. From germline, CDR1 is SGHDT and CDR2 YYEEEE. CDR3 region: CASGLQGGYEQYF. The CDR3 bases are TGTGCCAGCGGACTACAGGGGGGCTACGAGCAGTACTTC.

Written as DNA, the CDR3 is TGTGCCAGCAGTCCAAGGGGCGGGTTACCTAATGAAAAACTGTTTTTT. It codes for CASSPRGGLPNEKLFF. The J gene is TRBJ1-4, the V gene TRBV27, with D tentatively TRBD1 (5 bases). V lost 5 bases and J lost 3, with 16 bases in between. The CDR3 is 16 residues long. Germline V gene sequence: CDR1 MNHEY, CDR2 SMNVEV (reference sequence).

J is TRBJ2-2 and V is TRBV6-6; TRBD2 matches at 7 bases. Per the germline V gene, CDR1 is MNHNY and CDR2 is SVGAGI (reference sequence). The CDR3 is 15 amino acids. Germline trimming cut 2 bases from V and 6 bases from J; bases unmatched to any gene: 6. This CDR3 reads CASSYLGTIPGELFF. DNA of the CDR3: TGTGCCAGCAGTTACCTCGGGACTATTCCCGGGGAGCTGTTTTTT.

The chain links TRBV27 to TRBJ1-2, with no clear D. Germline loops: CDR1 MNHEY, CDR2 SMNVEV (reference sequence). CDR3 length: 11 amino acids. The V end was cut by 3 bases, the J end by 7 bases, with 6 bases between. The CDR3 reads CASSFGGGYTF. CDR3 nucleotide sequence: TGTGCCAGCAGTTTTGGCGGTGGCTACACCTTC.

CDR3: CASSGTGFYEQYF. The CDR3 region has the DNA TGTGCCAGCAGTGGGACAGGGTTCTACGAGCAGTACTTC. The chain employs TRBV6-1 and TRBJ2-7, with 8 bases fitting TRBD1. Trimming removed 4 bases from V and 3 bases from J; junction bases left unmatched: 2. The germline V gene has CDR1 MNHNS and CDR2 SASEGT. There are 13 residues in the CDR3.

The V call is TRBV4-2, the J call TRBJ1-5, with a weak D call TRBD1 (5 bases). The CDR3 loop spans 17 amino acids. Trimming removed 0 bases from V and 5 bases from J, with 17 bases in between. Germline V lookup: CDR1 LGHNA, CDR2 YNFKEQ. The CDR3 region has the DNA TGTGCCAGCAGCCAAGATTTCGGGGACGGCTCTGATCAGCCCCAGCATTTT. Protein: CASSQDFGDGSDQPQHF.

This clone was seen more than once but under ten times. The chain combines TRBV2 with TRBJ2-1; D is unresolved. The CDR3 runs to 14 residues. CDR1 and CDR2 from the germline V gene are SNHLY and FYNNEI. The germline V and J ends were trimmed by 8 bases and 6 bases, with 17 bases remaining between them. The DNA of the CDR3 is TGTGCCAGCGGAGAGGACGGACCAAGCAATGAGCAGTTCTTC. It codes for CASGEDGPSNEQFF.

The chain combines TRBV29-1 with TRBJ2-5, with TRBD1 matching 8 bases. The CDR3 has 13 amino acids. With V trimmed by 5 bases and J by 4 bases, 6 bases remained unmatched. Germline V lookup: CDR1 SQVTM, CDR2 ANQGSEA. CDR3 sequence: CSVRTGRVETQYF. The CDR3 nucleotides read TGCAGCGTTCGGACAGGGCGGGTAGAGACCCAGTACTTC. The full variable domain, with the rest looked up from reference TRBV29-1 and TRBJ2-5, is SAVISQKPSRDICQRGTSLTIQCQVDSQVTMMFWYRQQPGQSLTLIATANQGSEATYESGFVIDKFPISRPNLTFSTLTVSNMSPEDSSIYLCSVRTGRVETQYFGPGTRLLVL.

The V and J genes are TRBV5-4 and TRBJ2-7; D is ambiguous. This CDR3 region has 16 residues. Per germline, CDR1 SGHNT and CDR2 YYREEE (reference sequence). With 0 bases removed from V and 3 bases from J, the gap between germline ends came to 16 bases. The CDR3 nucleotides are TGTGCCAGCAGCTTGGGGATAGCCCAAACGAACTACGAGCAGTACTTC. Translation gives CASSLGIAQTNYEQYF. The full variable domain, with the rest looked up from reference TRBV5-4 and TRBJ2-7, is ETGVTQSPTHLIKTRGQQVTLRCSSQSGHNTVSWYQQALGQGPQFIFQYYREEENGRGNFPPRFSGLQFPNYSSELNVNALELDDSALYLCASSLGIAQTNYEQYFGPGTRLTVT.

J is TRBJ2-7 and V is TRBV25-1, with 8 bases fitting TRBD2. Per the germline V gene, CDR1 is MGHDK and CDR2 is SYGVNS. The V and J ends lost 5 bases and 5 bases, in that order; junction bases with no gene match: 8. The CDR3 loop spans 14 amino acids. The DNA of the CDR3 is TGTGCCAGCAGTCGGGCGGGAGGCATTGACGAGCAGTACTTC. Its protein is CASSRAGGIDEQYF.

The chain has TRBV9 and TRBJ1-3; D is unresolved. Trimming took off 4 bases at V and 9 bases at J, with 14 bases between the two ends. CDR3 length equals 13 residues. Germline CDR1 and CDR2: SGDLS and YYNGEE. The DNA of the CDR3 is TGTGCCAGCAGCCCTGGGGTCAGCGGCACCATATATTTT. Encoded protein: CASSPGVSGTIYF.

This chain links TRBV7-9 with TRBJ1-4; weak D call: TRBD1 (5 bases). CDR3 size: 18 residues. Looked up from germline, CDR1 is SEHNR and CDR2 is FQNEAQ (reference sequence). The V end lost 0 bases, the J end lost 4 bases, and 18 bases lay between the germline ends. CDR3 coding DNA: TGTGCCAGCAGCTTAGCGCGGGGCCCCCCCGGGAGTAATGAAAAACTGTTTTTT. Protein sequence: CASSLARGPPGSNEKLFF.